These 31 T cell receptor beta chains share one sample of origin, sequenced in a study of blood T cell repertoires in COVID-19. Assay used: immunoSEQ multiplex PCR; TCRdb lists only in-frame clones, some missing. The repertoire holds roughly 230,000 clones, with approximately 89% as singletons. The specimen was peripheral blood. These receptors were collected from a middle-aged woman who had recovered from COVID-19.

The V gene is TRBV2, the J gene TRBJ2-3; 8 nucleotides align to TRBD1. CDR1 SNHLY and CDR2 FYNNEI come from the germline V gene. Unmatched junction bases numbered 12, after V lost 8 bases and J lost 5 bases. CDR3 length equals 15 residues. The chain's CDR3 is CASQGGGRGQDTQYF. The CDR3 nucleotides are TGTGCCAGCCAAGGGGGTGGCAGGGGGCAAGATACGCAGTATTTT.

The chain uses TRBV19 and TRBJ2-5; D possibly corresponds to TRBD1 (7 bases). Deletions cut 5 bases from V and 2 bases from J, with 15 bases between. CDR1 and CDR2 (germline): LNHDA, SQIVND (reference sequence). CDR3 size: 15 residues. CDR3: CASSFGGGQQETQYF. The CDR3, as DNA: TGTGCCAGTAGTTTCGGAGGGGGACAGCAAGAGACCCAGTACTTC.

The J gene is TRBJ2-7, the V gene TRBV7-2; a weak D match, TRBD2 (6 bases). This CDR3 is built from 13 residues. Germline V gene sequence: CDR1 SGHTA, CDR2 FQGNSA. V was pared by 2 bases and J by 5 bases, with 10 bases between. Written as DNA, the CDR3 is TGTGCCAGCAGCTTACTTTGGGGGGACGAGCAGTACGTC. It is translated as CASSLLWGDEQYV.

The chain links TRBV23-1 to TRBJ2-7; D is unclear. TRBV23-1 is an ORF, and what it does is uncertain. The CDR3 length is 11 residues. Trimming removed 4 bases at V and 6 bases at J, with 7 bases between. This CDR3 reads CASSPLCEQYF. CDR3 DNA: TGCGCCAGCAGTCCCCTTTGCGAGCAGTACTTC.

The V and J genes are TRBV5-1 and TRBJ2-7; TRBD1 agrees at 9 bases. The germline CDR1 and CDR2 sequences are SGHRS and YFSETQ. V lost 4 bases to trimming and J lost 5 bases; unmatched junction nucleotides: 7. This CDR3 is built from 14 residues. CDR3 in DNA: TGCGCCAGCAGCCACCCGACAGGGGGGAACGAGCAGTACTTC. It is translated as CASSHPTGGNEQYF.

The chain combines TRBV12-3 or TRBV12-4 with TRBJ2-3; D remains unclear. The CDR3 contains 13 residues. Trimming took off 7 bases at V and 1 base at J, with 9 bases between the two ends. The CDR3 DNA is TGTGCCAGCACCCAATTTCGCACAGATACGCAGTATTTT. This encodes CASTQFRTDTQYF.

The J gene is TRBJ2-2, the V gene TRBV20-1; no clear D. In germline, CDR1 is DFQATT, CDR2 SNEGSKA (reference sequence). V dropped 3 bases and J dropped 4 bases, with 9 bases sitting between them. This CDR3 spans 13 amino acids. The CDR3 region has the DNA TGCAGTGCTAGTTTCGGGTTCACCGGGGAGCTGTTTTTT. Protein sequence: CSASFGFTGELFF.

The J gene is TRBJ2-7, the V gene TRBV27; a weak D match, TRBD1 (5 bases). This CDR3 is 15 amino acids long. The V end was cut by 6 bases, the J end by 5 bases, with 20 bases between. Germline V gene lookup returns CDR1 MNHEY and CDR2 SMNVEV (reference sequence). DNA of the CDR3: TGTGCCAGCAGGCTAAGAATTGACAGACCCCACGAGCAGTACGTC. This encodes CASRLRIDRPHEQYV.

The chain recombines TRBV4-1 with TRBJ2-7, with D tentatively TRBD2 (5 bases). The CDR3 length is 13 residues. Germline loops: CDR1 MGHRA, CDR2 YSYEKL. The V gene lost 2 bases and the J gene lost 6 bases, with 11 bases spanning the gap. CDR3 coding DNA: TGCGCCAGCAGCCAAACGGACTGGGGCGAGCAGTACTTC. This gives the protein CASSQTDWGEQYF.

V usage is TRBV4-1 and J usage is TRBJ2-7; D is unresolved. The V end was cut by 0 bases, the J end by 7 bases, with 16 bases between. Germline CDR1 reads MGHRA; CDR2 reads YSYEKL. CDR3 length: 15 amino acids. CDR3 nucleotide sequence: TGCGCCAGCAGCCAAGACCCCCTTATTATGCAGGAGCAGTACTTC. Residues: CASSQDPLIMQEQYF.

The chain is built from TRBV2 and TRBJ2-5; the D gene is possibly TRBD1 (6 bases). Germline loops: CDR1 SNHLY, CDR2 FYNNEI. The CDR3 spans 13 residues. V dropped 4 bases and J dropped 5 bases, with 11 bases sitting between them. This CDR3 is CASSAGAGETQYF. The CDR3 region has the DNA TGTGCCAGCAGTGCAGGGGCCGGGGAGACCCAGTACTTC.

The genes are TRBV6-6 and TRBJ1-1, with D unresolved. CDR3 length equals 13 residues. Germline V gene data show CDR1 as MNHNY and CDR2 as SVGAGI (reference sequence). V lost 5 bases to trimming and J lost 2 bases, with 9 bases between them. The CDR3 region has the DNA TGTGCCAGCAGTCCGGACTTAAACACTGAAGCTTTCTTT. It codes for CASSPDLNTEAFF.

This clone was counted a few times. This chain joins TRBV30 and TRBJ2-2; 9 nucleotides line up with TRBD1. The CDR3 length is 13 residues. Germline CDR1 reads GTSNPN; CDR2 reads SVGIG (reference sequence). The V segment lost 5 bases and the J segment 6 bases; nucleotides outside the gene matches: 4. This CDR3 is CAWWGQGAGELFF. CDR3 sequence (DNA): TGTGCCTGGTGGGGACAGGGAGCCGGGGAGCTGTTTTTT.

The rearrangement joins TRBV24-1 to TRBJ1-1; D ambiguous. This CDR3 region has 13 residues. V lost 4 bases, J lost 11 bases, and 16 bases lay in between. From germline, CDR1 is KGHDR and CDR2 SFDVKD. The CDR3 is CATSEGGPGRAFF. The CDR3 nucleotides are TGTGCCACCAGTGAGGGAGGCCCCGGGAGGGCTTTCTTT.

The chain is built from TRBV3-1 (or the pseudogene TRBV3-2) and TRBJ2-7; no clear D gene. Germline CDR1 and CDR2: LGHDT and YNNKEL (reference sequence). This CDR3 contains 14 residues. The germline V and J ends were trimmed by 0 bases and 3 bases, with 9 bases remaining between them. CDR3 sequence reads: CASSQDIAHYEQYF. The CDR3 region has the DNA TGTGCCAGCAGCCAAGACATTGCACACTACGAGCAGTACTTC.

V gene TRBV7-8 combines with J gene TRBJ2-1, with TRBD2 identical over 8 bases. The CDR3 loop spans 17 amino acids. Germline assignment: CDR1 SGHVS and CDR2 FQNEAQ. Unmatched junction bases numbered 18, after V lost 5 bases and J lost 9 bases. CDR3 residues: CASSPLLAGGRVGEQFF. In DNA, the CDR3 is TGTGCCAGCAGCCCACTTTTGGCGGGAGGCCGGGTGGGTGAGCAGTTCTTC.

The V gene is TRBV5-6, the J gene TRBJ1-2; no firm D call. The CDR3 is made up of 13 amino acids. The ends were cut back, 4 bases at V and 1 base at J, with 8 bases in the middle. The germline V gene has CDR1 SGHDT and CDR2 YYEEEE. CDR3 DNA sequence: TGTGCCAGCAGCGCCACAGTTAACTATGGCTACACCTTC. Its translation is CASSATVNYGYTF.

The chain carries TRBV29-1 and TRBJ2-5; the D gene is possibly TRBD1 (6 bases). The germline gives CDR1 SQVTM, CDR2 ANQGSEA. The CDR3 runs 17 residues. With 2 bases removed from V and 1 base from J, the gap between germline ends came to 20 bases. The CDR3 protein is CSVERTWDILGQETQYF. CDR3 nucleotide sequence: TGCAGCGTTGAACGGACGTGGGACATTCTAGGCCAAGAGACCCAGTACTTC. The full variable domain, with the rest looked up from reference TRBV29-1 and TRBJ2-5, is SAVISQKPSRDICQRGTSLTIQCQVDSQVTMMFWYRQQPGQSLTLIATANQGSEATYESGFVIDKFPISRPNLTFSTLTVSNMSPEDSSIYLCSVERTWDILGQETQYFGPGTRLLVL.

The rearrangement links TRBV7-8 to TRBJ1-2; 8 bases match TRBD1. Germline CDR1 and CDR2: SGHVS and FQNEAQ. CDR3 size: 15 residues. With 5 bases clipped from V and 4 bases from J, the junction kept 9 bases outside the gene matches. The CDR3: CASSPLQGAGYGYTF. CDR3 DNA sequence: TGTGCCAGCAGCCCCCTCCAGGGGGCAGGCTATGGCTACACCTTC.

This chain joins TRBV24-1 and TRBJ1-2; D is ambiguous. The germline CDR1 and CDR2 sequences are KGHDR and SFDVKD. The ends were cut back, 0 bases at V and 3 bases at J, with 7 bases in the middle. The CDR3 has 14 amino acids. CDR3: CATSDLVQDYGYTF. The CDR3 DNA reads as TGTGCCACCAGTGATTTGGTACAAGACTATGGCTACACCTTC.

The rearrangement links TRBV19 to TRBJ1-2; 9 bases are a match to TRBD1. This CDR3 spans 13 amino acids. Germline-derived CDR1 and CDR2 are LNHDA and SQIVND (reference sequence). V dropped 6 bases and J dropped 8; count of bases not matched to a gene: 7. CDR3 protein: CASRGQGPWGYTF. The CDR3 DNA follows: TGTGCCAGTAGAGGACAGGGGCCTTGGGGCTACACCTTC. Full variable domain (missing parts from reference TRBV19 and TRBJ1-2): DGGITQSPKYLFRKEGQNVTLSCEQNLNHDAMYWYRQDPGQGLRLIYYSQIVNDFQKGDIAEGYSVSREKKESFPLTVTSAQKNPTAFYLCASRGQGPWGYTFGSGTRLTVV.

This chain links TRBV28 with TRBJ2-1; 12 bases match TRBD2. CDR3 size: 16 residues. Germline V gives CDR1 MDHEN, CDR2 SYDVKM. J lost 4 bases, V lost 5 bases, and 6 bases had no gene match. CDR3 sequence reads: CASSQETSGGYNEQFF. The CDR3 region has the DNA TGTGCCAGCAGTCAAGAGACTAGCGGGGGATACAATGAGCAGTTCTTC.

The chain recombines TRBV4-1 with TRBJ2-7, with 8 bases identical to TRBD1. This CDR3 has 15 residues. Losses at the gene ends were 0 bases for V and 2 bases for J; bases not matched to a gene: 3. Germline CDR1 reads MGHRA; CDR2 reads YSYEKL. The CDR3 here is CASSQDEGQAYEQYF. The CDR3, as DNA: TGCGCCAGCAGCCAAGATGAGGGACAGGCCTACGAGCAGTACTTC.

J is TRBJ2-1 and V is TRBV4-1, with D unclear. The CDR3 has 13 residues. V gave up 0 bases and J gave up 5 bases, with 5 bases separating them. CDR1 and CDR2 (germline): MGHRA, YSYEKL. CDR3 nucleotide sequence: TGCGCCAGCAGCCAAGAGGTAGACAATGAGCAGTTCTTC. Translation: CASSQEVDNEQFF.

The rearrangement joins TRBV6-5 to TRBJ2-7; 7 bases are shared with TRBD2. This CDR3 has 14 residues. Germline V lookup: CDR1 MNHEY, CDR2 SVGAGI. V lost 6 bases and J lost 5; bases outside the gene matches: 10. CDR3 amino acids: CASRAGLEAHEQYV. In DNA, the CDR3 is TGTGCCAGCAGGGCCGGACTAGAGGCCCACGAGCAGTACGTC.

The chain has TRBV30 and TRBJ1-5; TRBD1 might be the D (6 bases). V shed 2 bases and J shed 5 bases, with 13 bases lying between them. Germline values: CDR1 GTSNPN, CDR2 SVGIG (reference sequence). CDR3 length: 14 amino acids. The CDR3 coding sequence is TGTGCCTGGAGTTTTCGGGGGGCGCATCAGCCCCAGCATTTT. Protein: CAWSFRGAHQPQHF.

The chain couples TRBV11-2 to TRBJ2-7; D unresolved. V dropped 0 bases and J dropped 4 bases, with 10 bases sitting between them. The CDR3 is 14 amino acids. Germline V gene sequence: CDR1 SGHAT, CDR2 FQNNGV. CDR3 coding DNA: TGTGCCAGCAGCTTAGAGCGGAACGTATACGAGCAGTACTTC. It encodes CASSLERNVYEQYF.

The V gene is TRBV23-1, the J gene TRBJ2-4; 7 positions agree with TRBD1. TRBV23-1 is labeled an ORF, and its function is uncertain. This CDR3 region has 15 residues. V dropped 4 bases and J dropped 5; count of bases not matched to a gene: 8. CDR3 protein: CASSPTGTAENIQYF. In DNA form, the CDR3 reads TGCGCCAGCAGTCCCACCGGGACAGCAGAAAACATTCAGTACTTC.

The chain links TRBV18 to TRBJ2-1; 7 bases line up with TRBD1. J gave up 7 bases and V 0 bases, and 3 bases lay outside the gene matches. CDR3 size: 14 residues. Per the germline V gene, CDR1 is KGHSH and CDR2 is LQKENI. In DNA, the CDR3 is TGTGCCAGCTCACCACCGAGGGGGCGAAATGAGCAGTTCTTC. This encodes CASSPPRGRNEQFF.

This clone was recorded only once. The chain employs TRBV6-6 and TRBJ1-6, with TRBD1 matching over 7 bases. The germline CDR1 and CDR2 sequences are MNHNY and SVGAGI (reference sequence). This CDR3 is 15 amino acids long. V lost 7 bases and J lost 5; bases outside the gene matches: 8. CDR3 protein: CASTTTGSDNSPLHF. In DNA, the CDR3 is TGTGCCAGCACCACGACAGGGTCAGATAATTCACCCCTCCACTTT.

The genes are TRBV14 and TRBJ1-3; no definite D call. This CDR3 is built from 17 residues. Looked up from germline, CDR1 is SGHDN and CDR2 is FVKESK. Trimming took off 0 bases at V and 0 bases at J, with 12 bases between the two ends. CDR3 nucleotide sequence: TGTGCCAGCAGCCAAGATCGGTTAGCCGTCTCTGGAAACACCATATATTTT. Its protein product is CASSQDRLAVSGNTIYF.